This T cell receptor beta chain was captured by sequencing in a study of T cells in Graves' hyperthyroidism and ophthalmopathy. Criteria for exclusion of patients were uncontrolled infection, other autoimmune disease, pregnancy or lactation. It was RNA transcripts that yielded the amplified TCR beta CDR3 regions. First-round RT-PCR with HTBI primers amplified the TCR CDR3 region. MiXCR, run by TCRdb on the multiplex PCR reads, gives a single entry per CDR3 protein. The top ten hold approximately 10% of the sample, which has about 700,000 distinct CDR3 sequences, around 13% seen once. The table lists this clonotype with many counts. The V end was cut by 5 bases, the J end by 0 bases, with 5 bases between. The CDR3 covers 14 residues. Germline assignment: CDR1 SNHLY and CDR2 FYNNEI.

The origin of this receptor is a young woman with Graves' hyperthyroidism. Sequenced material: blood. The V call is TRBV2, the J call TRBJ2-6; no definite D call. CDR3 bases: TGTGCCAGCAGTTTGATCTCTGGGGCCAACGTCCTGACTTTC. It specifies CASSLISGANVLTF.